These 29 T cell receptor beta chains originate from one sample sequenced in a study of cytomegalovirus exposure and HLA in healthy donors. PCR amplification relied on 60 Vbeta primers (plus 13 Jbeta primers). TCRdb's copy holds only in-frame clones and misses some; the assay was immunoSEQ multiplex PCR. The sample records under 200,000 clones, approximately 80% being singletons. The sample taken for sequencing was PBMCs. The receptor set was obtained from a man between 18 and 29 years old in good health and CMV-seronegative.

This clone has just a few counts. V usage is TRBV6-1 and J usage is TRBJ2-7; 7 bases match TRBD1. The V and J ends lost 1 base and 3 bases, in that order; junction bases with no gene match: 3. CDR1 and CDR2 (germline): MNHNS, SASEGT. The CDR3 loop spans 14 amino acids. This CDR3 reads CASSEGGQFYEQYF. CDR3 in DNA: TGTGCCAGCAGTGAAGGGGGACAGTTCTACGAGCAGTACTTC.

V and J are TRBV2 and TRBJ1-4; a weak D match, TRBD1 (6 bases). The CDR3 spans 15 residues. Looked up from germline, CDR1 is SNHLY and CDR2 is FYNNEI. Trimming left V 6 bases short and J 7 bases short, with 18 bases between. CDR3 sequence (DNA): TGTGCCAGCAGAGTGTTACAGGGAGCAGGTGAAAAACTGTTTTTT. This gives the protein CASRVLQGAGEKLFF.

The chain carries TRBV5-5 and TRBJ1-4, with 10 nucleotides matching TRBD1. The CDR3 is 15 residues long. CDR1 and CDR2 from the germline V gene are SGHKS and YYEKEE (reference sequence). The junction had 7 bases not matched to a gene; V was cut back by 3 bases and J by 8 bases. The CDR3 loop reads CASSWRDRGKEKLFF. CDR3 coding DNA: TGTGCCAGCAGCTGGAGGGACAGGGGAAAGGAAAAACTGTTTTTT.

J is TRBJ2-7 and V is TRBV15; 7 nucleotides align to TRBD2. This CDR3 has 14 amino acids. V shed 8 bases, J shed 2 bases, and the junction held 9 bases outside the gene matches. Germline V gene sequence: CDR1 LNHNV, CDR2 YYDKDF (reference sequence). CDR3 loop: CATSEAGRTYEQYF. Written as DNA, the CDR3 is TGTGCCACCTCCGAAGCGGGACGCACCTACGAGCAGTACTTC.

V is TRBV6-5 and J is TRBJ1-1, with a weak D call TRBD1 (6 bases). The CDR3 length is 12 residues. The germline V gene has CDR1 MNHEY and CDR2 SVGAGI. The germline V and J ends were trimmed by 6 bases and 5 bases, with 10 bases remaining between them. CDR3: CASRSRGTEAFF. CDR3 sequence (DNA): TGTGCCAGCAGGAGCAGGGGAACTGAAGCTTTCTTT.

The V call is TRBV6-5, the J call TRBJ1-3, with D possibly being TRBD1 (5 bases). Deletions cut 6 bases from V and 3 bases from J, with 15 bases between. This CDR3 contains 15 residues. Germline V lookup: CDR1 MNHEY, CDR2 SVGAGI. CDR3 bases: TGTGCCAGCAGGGACGGGGGAGGAGGTGGAAACACCATATATTTT. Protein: CASRDGGGGGNTIYF.

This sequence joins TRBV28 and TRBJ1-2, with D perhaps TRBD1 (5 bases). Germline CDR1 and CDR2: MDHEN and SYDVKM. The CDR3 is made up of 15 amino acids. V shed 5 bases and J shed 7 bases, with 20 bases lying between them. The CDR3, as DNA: TGTGCCAGCAGTCCCGGCGTTCTAGGGGCGTCTGGCTACACCTTC. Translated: CASSPGVLGASGYTF.

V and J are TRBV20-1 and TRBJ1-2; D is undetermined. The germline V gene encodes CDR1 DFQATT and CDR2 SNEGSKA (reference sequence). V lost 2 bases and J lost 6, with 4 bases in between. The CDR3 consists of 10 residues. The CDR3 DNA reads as TGCAGTGCTAGAACTGATGGCTACACCTTC. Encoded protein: CSARTDGYTF.

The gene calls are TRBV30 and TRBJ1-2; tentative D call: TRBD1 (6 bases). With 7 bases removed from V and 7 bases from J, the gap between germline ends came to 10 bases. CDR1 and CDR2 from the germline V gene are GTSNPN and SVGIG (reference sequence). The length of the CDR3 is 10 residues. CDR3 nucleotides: TGTGCCTTGGACAGAATTGGCTACACCTTC. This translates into CALDRIGYTF.

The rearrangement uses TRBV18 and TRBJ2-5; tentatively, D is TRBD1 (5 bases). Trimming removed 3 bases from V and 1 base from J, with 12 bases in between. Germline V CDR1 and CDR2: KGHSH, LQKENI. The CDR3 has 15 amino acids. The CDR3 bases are TGTGCCAGCTCACCGGGGCAGACAACCCAAGAGACCCAGTACTTC. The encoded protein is CASSPGQTTQETQYF. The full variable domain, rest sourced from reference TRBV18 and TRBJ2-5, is NAGVMQNPRHLVRRRGQEARLRCSPMKGHSHVYWYRQLPEEGLKFMVYLQKENIIDESGMPKERFSAEFPKEGPSILRIQQVVRGDSAAYFCASSPGQTTQETQYFGPGTRLLVL.

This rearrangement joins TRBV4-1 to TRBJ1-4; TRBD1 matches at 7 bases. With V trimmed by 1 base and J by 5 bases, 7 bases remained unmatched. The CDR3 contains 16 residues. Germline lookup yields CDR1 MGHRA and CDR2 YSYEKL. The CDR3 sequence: CASSQAYRGKNEKLFF. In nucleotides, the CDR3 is TGCGCCAGCAGCCAAGCTTACAGGGGAAAGAATGAAAAACTGTTTTTT.

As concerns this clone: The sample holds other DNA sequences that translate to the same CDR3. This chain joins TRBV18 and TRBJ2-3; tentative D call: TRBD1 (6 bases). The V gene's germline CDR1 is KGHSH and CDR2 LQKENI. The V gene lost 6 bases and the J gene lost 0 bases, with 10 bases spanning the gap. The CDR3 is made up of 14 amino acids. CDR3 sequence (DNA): TGTGCCAGCTCGCTTGGACAGAGCACAGATACGCAGTATTTT. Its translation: CASSLGQSTDTQYF.

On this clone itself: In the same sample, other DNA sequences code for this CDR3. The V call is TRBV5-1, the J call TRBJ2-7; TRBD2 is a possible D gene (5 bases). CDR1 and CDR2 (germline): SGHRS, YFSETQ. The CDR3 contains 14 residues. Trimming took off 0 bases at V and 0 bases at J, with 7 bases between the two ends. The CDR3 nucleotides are TGCGCCAGCAGCTTGGCGGGAAGCTCCTACGAGCAGTACTTC. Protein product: CASSLAGSSYEQYF.

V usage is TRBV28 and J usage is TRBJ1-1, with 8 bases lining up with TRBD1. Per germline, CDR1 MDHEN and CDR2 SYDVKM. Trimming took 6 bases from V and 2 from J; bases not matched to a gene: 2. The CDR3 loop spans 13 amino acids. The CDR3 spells CASRDRDNTEAFF. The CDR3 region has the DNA TGTGCCAGCAGGGACAGGGACAACACTGAAGCTTTCTTT.

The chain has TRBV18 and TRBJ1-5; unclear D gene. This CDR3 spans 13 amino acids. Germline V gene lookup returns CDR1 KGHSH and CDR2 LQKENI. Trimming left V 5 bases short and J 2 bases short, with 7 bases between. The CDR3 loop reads CASSNGGNQPQHF. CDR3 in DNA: TGTGCCAGCTCAAACGGGGGCAATCAGCCCCAGCATTTT.

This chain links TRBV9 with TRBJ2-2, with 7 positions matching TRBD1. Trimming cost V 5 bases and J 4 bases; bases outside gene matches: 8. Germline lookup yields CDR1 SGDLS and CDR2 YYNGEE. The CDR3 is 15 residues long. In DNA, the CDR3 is TGTGCCAGCAGGTCCGGACAGGACTGCACCGGGGAGCTGTTTTTT. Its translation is CASRSGQDCTGELFF.

The CDR3, as DNA: TGTGCCAGCAGTTTATCGGGACCACAGGGGGCGATCGCCAGATACGAGCAGTACTTC. Residues: CASSLSGPQGAIARYEQYF. This rearrangement joins TRBV27 to TRBJ2-7, with 9 positions matching TRBD1. The junction had 16 bases not matched to a gene; V was cut back by 0 bases and J by 4 bases. Germline V lookup: CDR1 MNHEY, CDR2 SMNVEV (reference sequence). This CDR3 is 19 amino acids long.

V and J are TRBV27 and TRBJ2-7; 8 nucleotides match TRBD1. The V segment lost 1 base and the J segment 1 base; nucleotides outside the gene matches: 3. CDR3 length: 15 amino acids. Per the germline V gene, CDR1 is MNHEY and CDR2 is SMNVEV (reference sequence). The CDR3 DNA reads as TGTGCCAGCAGTTTATATCGGGACAGGTCCTACGAGCAGTACTTC. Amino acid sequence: CASSLYRDRSYEQYF.

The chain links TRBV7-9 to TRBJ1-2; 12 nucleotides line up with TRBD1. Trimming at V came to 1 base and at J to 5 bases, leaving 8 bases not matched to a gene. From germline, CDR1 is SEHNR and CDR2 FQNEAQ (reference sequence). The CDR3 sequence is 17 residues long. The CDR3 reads CASSLDPGQGASYGYTF. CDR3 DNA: TGTGCCAGCAGCTTAGACCCGGGACAGGGGGCCTCATATGGCTACACCTTC.

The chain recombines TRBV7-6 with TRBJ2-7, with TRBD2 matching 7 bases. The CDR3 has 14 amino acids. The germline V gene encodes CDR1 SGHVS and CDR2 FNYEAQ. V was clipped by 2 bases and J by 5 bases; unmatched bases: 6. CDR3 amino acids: CASSLSGGMNEQYF. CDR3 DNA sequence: TGTGCCAGCAGCTTATCGGGGGGTATGAACGAGCAGTACTTC.

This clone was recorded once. For the CDR3, the DNA is TGCGCCAGCAGCTTGGGGGCGCAGACGGACGAGCAGTACTTC. Residues: CASSLGAQTDEQYF. J is TRBJ2-7 and V is TRBV5-1; D ambiguous. This CDR3 comprises 14 residues. Trimming pared 0 bases from V and 5 bases from J, leaving 12 bases between. Germline V gene lookup returns CDR1 SGHRS and CDR2 YFSETQ.

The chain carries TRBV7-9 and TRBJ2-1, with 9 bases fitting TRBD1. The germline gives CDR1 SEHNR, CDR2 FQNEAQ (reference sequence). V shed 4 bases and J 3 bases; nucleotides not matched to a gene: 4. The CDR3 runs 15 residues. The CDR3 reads CASSSGQGSYNEQFF. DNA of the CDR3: TGTGCCAGCAGCTCGGGACAGGGAAGCTACAATGAGCAGTTCTTC.

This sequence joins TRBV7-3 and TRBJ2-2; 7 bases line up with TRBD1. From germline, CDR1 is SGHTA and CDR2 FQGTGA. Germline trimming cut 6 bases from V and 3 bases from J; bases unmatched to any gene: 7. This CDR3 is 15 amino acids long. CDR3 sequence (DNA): TGTGCCAGCAGGGCCGGGACAGCGTACACCGGGGAGCTGTTTTTT. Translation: CASRAGTAYTGELFF.

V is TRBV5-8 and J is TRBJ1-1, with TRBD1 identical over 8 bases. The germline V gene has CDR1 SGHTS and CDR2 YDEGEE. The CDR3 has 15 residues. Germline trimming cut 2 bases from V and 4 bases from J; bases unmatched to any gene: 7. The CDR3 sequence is CASSLDRGWATEAFF. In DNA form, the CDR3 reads TGTGCCAGCAGCTTAGACAGGGGATGGGCCACTGAAGCTTTCTTT.

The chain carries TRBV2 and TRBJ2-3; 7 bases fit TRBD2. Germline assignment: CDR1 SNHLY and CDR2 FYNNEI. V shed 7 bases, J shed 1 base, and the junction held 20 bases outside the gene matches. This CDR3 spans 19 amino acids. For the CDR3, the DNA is TGTGCCAGCACACAAAATGGGGCTAGCGGCCTAATTCGCACAGATACGCAGTATTTT. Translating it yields CASTQNGASGLIRTDTQYF.

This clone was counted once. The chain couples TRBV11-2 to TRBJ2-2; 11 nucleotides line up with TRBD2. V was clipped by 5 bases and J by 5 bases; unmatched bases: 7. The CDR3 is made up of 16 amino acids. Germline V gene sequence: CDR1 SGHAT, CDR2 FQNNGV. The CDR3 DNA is TGTGCCAGCAGCGCCGGGACTAGCGGAACGACCGGGGAGCTGTTTTTT. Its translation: CASSAGTSGTTGELFF.

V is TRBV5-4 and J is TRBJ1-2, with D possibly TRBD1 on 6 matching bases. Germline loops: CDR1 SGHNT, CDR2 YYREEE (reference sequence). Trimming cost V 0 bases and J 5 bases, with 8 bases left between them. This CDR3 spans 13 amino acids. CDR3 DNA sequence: TGTGCCAGCAGCTTGGACAGGGAGTATGGCTACACCTTC. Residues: CASSLDREYGYTF.

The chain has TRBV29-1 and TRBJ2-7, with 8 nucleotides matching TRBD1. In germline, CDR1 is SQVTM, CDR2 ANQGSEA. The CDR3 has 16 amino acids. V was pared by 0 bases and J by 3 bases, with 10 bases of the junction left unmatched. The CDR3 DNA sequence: TGCAGCGTTGAAGATCAACGGTCAGGGGGCCACTACGAGCAGTACTTC. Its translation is CSVEDQRSGGHYEQYF.

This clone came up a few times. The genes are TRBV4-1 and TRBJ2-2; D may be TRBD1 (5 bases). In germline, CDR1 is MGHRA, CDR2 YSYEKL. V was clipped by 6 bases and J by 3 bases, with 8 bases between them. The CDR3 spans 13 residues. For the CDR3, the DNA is TGCGCCAGCAGGGCAGGGCACACCGGGGAGCTGTTTTTT. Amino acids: CASRAGHTGELFF.